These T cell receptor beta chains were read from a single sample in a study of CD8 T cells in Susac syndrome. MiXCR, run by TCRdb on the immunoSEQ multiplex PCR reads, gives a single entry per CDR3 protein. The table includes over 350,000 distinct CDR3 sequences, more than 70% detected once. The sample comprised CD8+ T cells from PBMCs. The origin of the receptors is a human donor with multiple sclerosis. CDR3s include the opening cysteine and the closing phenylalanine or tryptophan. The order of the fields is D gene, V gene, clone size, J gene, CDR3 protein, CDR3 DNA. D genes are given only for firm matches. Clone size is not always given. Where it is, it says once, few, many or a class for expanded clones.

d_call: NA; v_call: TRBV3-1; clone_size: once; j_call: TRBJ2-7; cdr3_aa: CASSQDRVNEQYF; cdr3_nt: TGTGCCAGCAGCCAAGATCGGGTCAACGAGCAGTACTTC
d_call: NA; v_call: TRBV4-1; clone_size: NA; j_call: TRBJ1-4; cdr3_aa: CASSLGGREKLFF; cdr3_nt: TGCGCCAGCAGCCTCGGAGGTAGGGAAAAACTGTTTTTT
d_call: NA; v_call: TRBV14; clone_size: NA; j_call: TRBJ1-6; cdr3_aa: CASSQAIQDDSPLHF; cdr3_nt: TGTGCCAGCAGCCAAGCGATACAAGACGATTCACCCCTCCACTTT
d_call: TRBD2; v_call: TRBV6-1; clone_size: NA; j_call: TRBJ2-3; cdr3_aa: CASSEAGTSGGPSDTQYF; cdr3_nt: TGTGCCAGCAGTGAAGCGGGGACTAGCGGGGGGCCGTCGGATACGCAGTATTTT
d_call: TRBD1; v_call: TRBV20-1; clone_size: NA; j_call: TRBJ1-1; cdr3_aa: CSARGELQGAHTEAFF; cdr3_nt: TGCAGTGCTAGAGGGGAATTACAGGGGGCTCACACTGAAGCTTTCTTT
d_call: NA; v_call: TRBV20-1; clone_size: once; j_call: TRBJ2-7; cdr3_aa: CSASPRGAYEQYF; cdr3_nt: TGCAGTGCTAGTCCTCGGGGAGCCTACGAGCAGTACTTC
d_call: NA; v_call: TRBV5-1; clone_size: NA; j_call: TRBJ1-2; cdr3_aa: CASSLAGVHYGYTF; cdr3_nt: TGCGCCAGCAGCTTGGCAGGGGTACACTATGGCTACACCTTC
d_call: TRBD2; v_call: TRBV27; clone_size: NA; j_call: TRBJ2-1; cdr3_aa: CASSSPGLAGPTLEQFF; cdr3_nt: TGTGCCAGCAGTTCCCCGGGACTAGCGGGACCTACATTGGAGCAGTTCTTC
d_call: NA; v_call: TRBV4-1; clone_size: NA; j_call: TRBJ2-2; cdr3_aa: CASSQEGGGAGELFF; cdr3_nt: TGCGCCAGCAGCCAAGAGGGAGGGGGAGCCGGGGAGCTGTTTTTT
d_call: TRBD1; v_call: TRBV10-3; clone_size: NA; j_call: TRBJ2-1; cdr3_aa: CAIRGDRGYNEQFF; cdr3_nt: TGTGCCATCAGGGGAGACAGGGGCTACAATGAGCAGTTCTTC
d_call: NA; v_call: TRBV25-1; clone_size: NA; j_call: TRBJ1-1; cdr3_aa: CASSEWGTYEAFF; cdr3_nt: TGTGCCAGCAGTGAATGGGGGACCTATGAAGCTTTCTTT
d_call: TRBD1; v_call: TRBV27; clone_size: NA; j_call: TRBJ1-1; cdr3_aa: CASSRQGLRHTEAFF; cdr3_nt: TGTGCCAGCAGTAGACAGGGGCTGAGGCACACTGAAGCTTTCTTT
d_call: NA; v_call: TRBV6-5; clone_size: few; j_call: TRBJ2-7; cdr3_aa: CASSSSGAVVYEQYF; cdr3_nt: TGTGCCAGCAGTTCCAGCGGAGCGGTAGTCTACGAGCAGTACTTC
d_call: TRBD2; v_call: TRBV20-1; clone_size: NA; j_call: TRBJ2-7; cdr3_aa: CSARGLAGVPYEQYF; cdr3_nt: TGCAGTGCTAGGGGACTAGCGGGTGTGCCCTACGAGCAGTACTTC
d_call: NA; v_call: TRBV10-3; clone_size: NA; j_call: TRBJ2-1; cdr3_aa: CAISEPFMGETYNEQFF; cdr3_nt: TGTGCCATCAGTGAACCATTTATGGGGGAGACCTACAATGAGCAGTTCTTC
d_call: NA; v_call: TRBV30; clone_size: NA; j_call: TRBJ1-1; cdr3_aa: CAWSPLGGTAGTLQAFF; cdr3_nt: TGTGCCTGGAGTCCCCTTGGAGGGACGGCCGGCACCCTACAAGCTTTCTTT
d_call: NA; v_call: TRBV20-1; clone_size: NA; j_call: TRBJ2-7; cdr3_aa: CSARAWGRSGYEQYF; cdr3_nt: TGCAGTGCTAGAGCCTGGGGGCGGAGCGGTTACGAGCAGTACTTC
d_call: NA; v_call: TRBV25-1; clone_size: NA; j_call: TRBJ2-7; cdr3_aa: CASGGWRPYEQYF; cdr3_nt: TGTGCCAGCGGGGGGTGGCGACCCTACGAGCAGTACTTC
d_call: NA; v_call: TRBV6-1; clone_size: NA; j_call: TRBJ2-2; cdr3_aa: CASSPRTYPNTGELFF; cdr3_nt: TGTGCCAGCAGCCCTCGCACATACCCGAACACCGGGGAGCTGTTTTTT
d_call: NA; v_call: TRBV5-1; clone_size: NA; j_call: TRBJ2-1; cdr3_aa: CASNLFTGYNEQFF; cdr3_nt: TGCGCCAGCAACCTGTTTACAGGGTACAATGAGCAGTTCTTC
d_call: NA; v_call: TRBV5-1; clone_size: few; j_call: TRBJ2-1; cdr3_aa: CASSFYGRGNEQFF; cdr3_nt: TGCGCCAGCAGCTTTTATGGCAGGGGTAATGAGCAGTTCTTC
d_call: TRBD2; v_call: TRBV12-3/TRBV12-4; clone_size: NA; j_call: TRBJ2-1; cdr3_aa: CASSFTSGGGHEQFF; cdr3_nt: TGTGCCAGCAGTTTTACTAGCGGGGGGGGTCATGAGCAGTTCTTC
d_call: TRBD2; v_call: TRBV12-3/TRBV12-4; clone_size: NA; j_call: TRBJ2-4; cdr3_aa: CASSLAPGSGGAGNIQYF; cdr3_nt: TGTGCCAGCAGTTTAGCGCCGGGTAGCGGGGGGGCCGGAAACATTCAGTACTTC
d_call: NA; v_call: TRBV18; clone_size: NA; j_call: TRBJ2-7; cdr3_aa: CASSPPDRLSSYEQYF; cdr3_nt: TGTGCCAGCTCACCACCCGACAGATTAAGCTCCTACGAGCAGTACTTC